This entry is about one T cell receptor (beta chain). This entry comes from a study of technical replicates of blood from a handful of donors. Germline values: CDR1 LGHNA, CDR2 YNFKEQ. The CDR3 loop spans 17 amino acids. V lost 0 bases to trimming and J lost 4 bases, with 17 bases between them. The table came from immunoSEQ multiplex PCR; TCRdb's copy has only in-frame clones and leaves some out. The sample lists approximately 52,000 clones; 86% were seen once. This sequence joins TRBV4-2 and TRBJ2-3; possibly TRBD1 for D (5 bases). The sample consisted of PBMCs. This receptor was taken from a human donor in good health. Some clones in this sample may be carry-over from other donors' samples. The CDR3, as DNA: TGTGCCAGCAGCCAAGAGTACCCAGGGAAGTTGGCAGATACGCAGTATTTT. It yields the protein CASSQEYPGKLADTQYF.